The present T cell receptor (beta chain) was sequenced within a study of blood T cell repertoires in COVID-19. Study as a whole: Acute-phase and convalescent COVID-19 samples originated in the United States, Italy and Spain.

Per the study methods: Estimation of nucleated cell counts relied on the amplification of reference gene primers. Using immunoSEQ multiplex PCR, the repertoire was profiled, and TCRdb retains in-frame clones only, with some absent. V and J calls and clone size are as listed in that table; D and trimming were resolved from the DNA. Among some 260,000 clones listed, around three quarters were seen once. The CDR3 covers 14 residues. Trimming stripped 7 bases from V and 7 bases from J, with 20 bases between. From germline, CDR1 is MNHEY and CDR2 SVGAGI. This sequence was found in a woman at least 80 years old with acute or convalescent COVID-19. The specimen was peripheral blood. The genes are TRBV6-5 and TRBJ2-7; D possibly corresponds to TRBD1 (6 bases). The CDR3 sequence is CASTNSDRRWEQYF. DNA of the CDR3: TGTGCCAGCACCAACTCGGACAGAAGATGGGAGCAGTACTTC.